These 21 T cell receptor beta chains were all obtained from the same sample, sequenced in a study of T cells in tuberculosis. Clones were read by immunoSEQ multiplex PCR, and TCRdb kept only the in-frame ones, dropping some. The table has tens of thousands of clones, 93% seen once. Sequencing was carried out using PBMCs. These TCRs come from a donor between 10 and 35 years old with latent tuberculosis or without tuberculosis infection.

The chain links TRBV19 to TRBJ2-5, with TRBD2 identical over 12 bases. J was trimmed by 3 bases and V by 4 bases; bases with no gene match: 3. The CDR3 has 15 amino acids. From germline, CDR1 is LNHDA and CDR2 SQIVND (reference sequence). This CDR3 reads CASSNRLAGEETQYF. CDR3 nucleotide sequence: TGTGCCAGTAGTAACCGACTAGCGGGGGAAGAGACCCAGTACTTC.

The chain carries TRBV11-3 and TRBJ2-3; 8 bases are a match to TRBD1. With 1 base clipped from V and 5 bases from J, the junction kept 5 bases outside the gene matches. Germline V gene lookup returns CDR1 SGHNT and CDR2 YENEEA. The CDR3 contains 15 residues. The CDR3 region is CASSLGDRSRDTQYF. The CDR3 nucleotides are TGTGCCAGCAGCTTAGGGGACAGGAGTAGAGATACGCAGTATTTT.

The chain carries TRBV19 and TRBJ2-1, with 9 bases fitting TRBD1. The germline V gene has CDR1 LNHDA and CDR2 SQIVND (reference sequence). The length of the CDR3 is 17 residues. The V gene end was trimmed by 3 bases and the J gene end by 4 bases; junction bases not matched to a gene: 10. CDR3 nucleotide sequence: TGTGCCAGTAGTATCGCCCACCGGGACAGGGTTTACAATGAGCAGTTCTTC. Residues: CASSIAHRDRVYNEQFF.

The chain combines TRBV6-5 with TRBJ2-7; D is perhaps TRBD2 (6 bases). The germline V gene has CDR1 MNHEY and CDR2 SVGAGI. The V gene lost 2 bases and the J gene lost 2 bases, with 10 bases spanning the gap. This CDR3 is built from 14 residues. This CDR3 reads CASSYTEGTYEQYF. Here the CDR3 DNA reads TGTGCCAGCAGTTACACGGAGGGTACCTACGAGCAGTACTTC.

The chain combines TRBV7-3 with TRBJ2-1; D might be TRBD1 (6 bases). The CDR3 covers 12 residues. The V end was cut by 4 bases, the J end by 6 bases, with 7 bases between. The germline V gene has CDR1 SGHTA and CDR2 FQGTGA. The DNA for the CDR3 is TGTGCCAGCAGCTCGACAGGCAATGAGCAGTTCTTC. This sequence encodes CASSSTGNEQFF.

The gene calls are TRBV9 and TRBJ2-7, with 8 bases matching TRBD2. The germline CDR1 and CDR2 sequences are SGDLS and YYNGEE. Germline trimming cut 0 bases from V and 3 bases from J; bases unmatched to any gene: 8. The CDR3 has 16 amino acids. This CDR3 reads CASSVGSAGGVYEQYF. The CDR3, as DNA: TGTGCCAGCAGCGTAGGTAGTGCCGGGGGGGTCTACGAGCAGTACTTC.

V usage is TRBV5-6 and J usage is TRBJ2-7; the D gene is possibly TRBD1 (5 bases). V lost 4 bases, J lost 7 bases, and 15 bases lay in between. The germline V gene has CDR1 SGHDT and CDR2 YYEEEE. This CDR3 has 13 amino acids. The CDR3 sequence: CASSKGPPLEQYF. The CDR3 DNA sequence: TGTGCCAGCAGCAAGGGGCCCCCTCTTGAGCAGTACTTC. The full variable domain, with the rest looked up from reference TRBV5-6 and TRBJ2-7, is DAGVTQSPTHLIKTRGQQVTLRCSPKSGHDTVSWYQQALGQGPQFIFQYYEEEERQRGNFPDRFSGHQFPNYSSELNVNALLLGDSALYLCASSKGPPLEQYFGPGTRLTVT.

The rearrangement links TRBV4-1 to TRBJ2-5; D remains unclear. This CDR3 region has 14 residues. V was clipped by 3 bases and J by 5 bases, with 13 bases between them. Germline V gene data show CDR1 as MGHRA and CDR2 as YSYEKL. As DNA, the CDR3 is TGCGCCAGCAGCCAGGAGTTCCGGCTTGAGACCCAGTACTTC. Amino acid sequence: CASSQEFRLETQYF.

The CDR3 spells CASSSSAYYEQYF. CDR3 DNA sequence: TGTGCCAGCAGTTCCTCCGCCTACTACGAGCAGTACTTC. The chain is built from TRBV6-1 and TRBJ2-7; D is uncertain. From germline, CDR1 is MNHNS and CDR2 SASEGT. CDR3 length: 13 amino acids. V lost 5 bases and J lost 3, with 11 bases in between.

The chain has TRBV7-3 and TRBJ2-3, with D possibly TRBD1 on 6 matching bases. The V end was cut by 8 bases, the J end by 4 bases, with 10 bases between. The CDR3 spans 12 residues. Germline V gene data show CDR1 as SGHTA and CDR2 as FQGTGA. CDR3 bases: TGTGCCAGCGGGGACAATTCAGATACGCAGTATTTT. Its protein is CASGDNSDTQYF.

The chain is built from TRBV5-6 and TRBJ1-6; D is perhaps TRBD1 (5 bases). Looked up from germline, CDR1 is SGHDT and CDR2 is YYEEEE. Between the trimmed V and J ends, which lost 3 bases and 6 bases, there was a span of 13 bases. The CDR3 is made up of 15 amino acids. Here the CDR3 reads CASSWGTGGNSPLHF. The CDR3 nucleotides read TGTGCCAGCAGCTGGGGGACGGGAGGTAATTCACCCCTCCACTTT.

The V call is TRBV7-2, the J call TRBJ1-1, with TRBD1 as a possible D gene (6 bases). Trimming removed 3 bases from V and 4 bases from J, with 18 bases in between. Germline V gives CDR1 SGHTA, CDR2 FQGNSA. This CDR3 is built from 16 residues. The CDR3 sequence: CASSLYADSLSTEAFF. The DNA of the CDR3 is TGTGCCAGCAGCTTGTATGCGGACAGCTTGTCCACTGAAGCTTTCTTT.

V usage is TRBV21-1 and J usage is TRBJ1-1; TRBD1 reflects the table's D call only, with no check against the DNA. TRBV21-1 is a pseudogene segment. There are 16 residues in the CDR3. This CDR3 reads CASSKVSSPGRTEAFF. The DNA of the CDR3 is TGTGCCAGCAGCAAAGTGTCCTCGCCAGGGCGTACTGAAGCTTTCTTT.

The V and J genes are TRBV4-3 and TRBJ1-2, with 8 nucleotides matching TRBD1. The CDR3 is 18 residues long. Germline CDR1 reads LGHNA; CDR2 reads YSLEER. The junction had 18 bases not matched to a gene; V was cut back by 5 bases and J by 4 bases. As DNA, the CDR3 is TGCGCCAGCAGCATATTCTTCGGACAGGGCCCTCTCCTCTATGGCTACACCTTC. This codes for CASSIFFGQGPLLYGYTF.

The chain has TRBV4-3 and TRBJ1-2; a possible D gene is TRBD1 (5 bases). CDR3 length equals 14 residues. V was trimmed by 1 base and J by 2 bases, leaving 8 bases between them. Germline V gene data show CDR1 as LGHNA and CDR2 as YSLEER. The CDR3 bases are TGCGCCAGCAGCCAAGTCGACAGAAACTATGGCTACACCTTC. Protein product: CASSQVDRNYGYTF.

The V gene is TRBV7-3, the J gene TRBJ2-2, with 8 bases matching TRBD1. V shed 6 bases and J 1 base; nucleotides not matched to a gene: 7. Germline V gene lookup returns CDR1 SGHTA and CDR2 FQGTGA. This CDR3 has 16 residues. The CDR3 reads CASRDPGTGNTGELFF. DNA for the CDR3: TGTGCCAGCAGAGACCCTGGGACAGGGAACACCGGGGAGCTGTTTTTT.

The rearrangement links TRBV7-3 to TRBJ2-2; 8 positions agree with TRBD1. Germline V CDR1 and CDR2: SGHTA, FQGTGA. The V and J ends lost 5 bases and 4 bases, in that order; junction bases with no gene match: 9. The CDR3 is made up of 16 amino acids. In DNA form, the CDR3 reads TGTGCCAGCAGCCCCTTTCAGGGGGCGGGCACCGGGGAGCTGTTTTTT. Translated: CASSPFQGAGTGELFF. Full variable domain (remainder filled in from reference TRBV7-3 and TRBJ2-2): GAGVSQTPSNKVTEKGKYVELRCDPISGHTALYWYRQSLGQGPEFLIYFQGTGAADDSGLPNDRFFAVRPEGSVSTLKIQRTERGDSAVYLCASSPFQGAGTGELFFGEGSRLTVL.

This clone occurred once. The chain uses TRBV30 and TRBJ1-1; 8 nucleotides align to TRBD1. The CDR3 spans 14 residues. The V gene end was trimmed by 2 bases and the J gene end by 3 bases; junction bases not matched to a gene: 5. Germline lookup yields CDR1 GTSNPN and CDR2 SVGIG (reference sequence). The CDR3 region is CAWSSTGVYTEAFF. The CDR3, as DNA: TGTGCCTGGAGTTCGACAGGGGTATACACTGAAGCTTTCTTT.

This chain links TRBV10-3 with TRBJ1-5; TRBD1 agrees at 12 bases. This CDR3 region has 19 residues. Germline-derived CDR1 and CDR2 are ENHRY and SYGVKD. The V gene end was trimmed by 4 bases and the J gene end by 2 bases; junction bases not matched to a gene: 12. CDR3 region: CAISAGPGQGAFGNQPQHF. The CDR3, as DNA: TGTGCCATCAGTGCCGGACCGGGACAGGGGGCGTTTGGCAATCAGCCCCAGCATTTT.

V gene TRBV19 combines with J gene TRBJ1-4; 7 nucleotides line up with TRBD1. The junction had 6 bases not matched to a gene; V was cut back by 3 bases and J by 5 bases. The length of the CDR3 is 15 residues. Germline assignment: CDR1 LNHDA and CDR2 SQIVND (reference sequence). CDR3 nucleotides: TGTGCCAGTAGTATTACGGGACAGCTAAATGAAAAACTGTTTTTT. It is translated as CASSITGQLNEKLFF.

This rearrangement joins TRBV6-5 to TRBJ1-5; 11 bases fit TRBD1. Germline-derived CDR1 and CDR2 are MNHEY and SVGAGI. The length of the CDR3 is 14 residues. The V and J ends lost 7 bases and 6 bases, in that order; junction bases with no gene match: 5. The chain's CDR3 is CASTEGQGAQPQHF. The CDR3 bases are TGTGCCAGCACTGAAGGACAGGGGGCTCAGCCCCAGCATTTT.